A selection of T cell receptor beta chains follows, all from one sample in a study of shared clonotypes between healthy human individuals. Produced via immunoSEQ multiplex PCR; TCRdb's table is partial and in-frame only. The table has 2 million to 2.5 million clones, more than 90% seen once. Sequencing was performed on naive CD4+ T cells sorted from blood. The receptor source for this set is a man aged 18 to 29 in good health. Both conserved end residues are trimmed from each CDR3.

TRBJ2-6	TRBV6-6	ASSYRGKAGANVLT
TRBJ2-2	TRBV19	ASSIRPWTGGQRLGELF
TRBJ1-2	TRBV7-2	ASSPPTGINGYT
TRBJ1-5	TRBV30	AWRGGRNSNQPQH
TRBJ2-7	TRBV9	ASSVSGTGGPYEQY
TRBJ2-6	TRBV19	ASSMSSGANVLT
TRBJ2-3	TRBV7-6	ASSLGGGGTDTQY
TRBJ2-7	TRBV6-5	ASSYSVRGSYEQY
TRBJ2-3	TRBV5-4	ASSLWLSGTGTDTQY
TRBJ2-7	TRBV11-2	ASSLSPPGEQY
TRBJ2-7	TRBV5-5	ASSLPAGVYEQY
TRBJ2-1	TRBV4-3	ASSQGLGLAGVGSYNEQF
TRBJ2-3	TRBV6-5	ASSLGGGVNTQY
TRBJ2-2	TRBV5-6	ASGHPQGELF
TRBJ1-4	TRBV25-1	ASSAAGGVEKLF
TRBJ2-7	TRBV5-1	ASSFGQIPYEQY
TRBJ2-7	TRBV10-1	ASSRTYSSYEQY
TRBJ1-5	TRBV2	ASRGSNQPQH
TRBJ2-2	TRBV7-3	ASRPQMNTGELF
TRBJ1-5	TRBV6-6	ASSYVGGGGPQH
TRBJ2-1	TRBV5-4	ASSLVLEFQNEQF
TRBJ1-4	TRBV7-9	ASSRSGATNEKLF
TRBJ1-6	TRBV13	ASSLGLGNSPLH
TRBJ1-1	TRBV6-5	ASSYLVGGNTEAF
TRBJ2-3	TRBV5-1	ATNPGQHTDTQY
TRBJ2-3	TRBV27	ASSAGTSSRPTQY
TRBJ1-2	TRBV6-4	ASARGQDYGYT
TRBJ1-6	TRBV5-1	ASSLKDRDVSPLH
TRBJ1-5	TRBV6-5	ASRKGNQPQH
TRBJ1-1	TRBV25-1	ASTNHAEAF
TRBJ1-1	TRBV6-1	ASSEVGPPQAF
TRBJ2-3	TRBV9	ASSVGVGPSDTQY
TRBJ2-7	TRBV11-2	ASSLDREGEQY
TRBJ2-7	TRBV11-3	ASSLGQGSSYEQY
TRBJ1-4	TRBV5-1	ASSYTKSREKLF
TRBJ1-2	TRBV2	ASSAEGVPYGYT
TRBJ2-7	TRBV6-5	ASSPDRVPYEQY
TRBJ2-1	TRBV5-4	ASSLTSGSYNEQF
TRBJ2-1	TRBV10-3	ASAGTSGRGNEQF
TRBJ1-2	TRBV6-5	ASSYGADVGYT
TRBJ2-1	TRBV10-1	ASGSYNEQF
TRBJ1-3	TRBV5-1	ASSLAGLFSGNTIY
TRBJ1-1	TRBV10-3	AIGGQLNTEAF
TRBJ1-4	TRBV5-1	ASSLERGTNEKLF
TRBJ2-7	TRBV5-1	ASSSGTSGTLYEQY
TRBJ2-1	TRBV5-4	ASSLAGGAPGNEQF
TRBJ1-3	TRBV7-2	ASSSQGGSGNTIY
TRBJ1-2	TRBV29-1	SATVVYGYT
TRBJ2-1	TRBV29-1	SVGQGYNEQF
TRBJ2-1	TRBV20-1	SARENEQF
TRBJ2-5	TRBV28	ASSSRLAVGETQY
TRBJ1-4	TRBV7-2	ASSSPGSLDEKLF
TRBJ2-7	TRBV15	ATSRGRLEGEQY
TRBJ1-2	TRBV7-9	ASSLFSWDDVDYGYT
TRBJ2-3	TRBV7-9	ASSQRQNTDTQY